The source of this TCR beta chain is a study of T cell repertoires in cytomegalovirus infection. Study context: HLA-C-restricted CMV epitopes, recently identified, and well-studied HLA-B-restricted ones were used by the study. Based on public TCR beta signatures, there were indications of CMV infection and of a matching HLA type. Whole-study findings and limits: HLA-C-restricted CMV-specific TCR beta clonotypes were dominant in the ex vivo response. Pooled public TCR beta family frequency picked out CMV carriers with the relevant HLA.

One entry per CDR3 protein, called by TCRdb with MiXCR from the reads. The sample contains roughly 920,000 distinct CDR3 sequences, more than 25% of which appear only once. Germline CDR1 reads LNHDA; CDR2 reads SQIVND (reference sequence). CDR3 length: 15 amino acids. V was cut by 5 bases and J by 2 bases, with 14 bases left in between. Points on this clonotype: The antigen is unknown.

V and J are TRBV19 and TRBJ2-3; TRBD2 is a possible D gene (5 bases). The TCR sequence derives from a human donor in good health (CMV status not recorded). Some clones in this sample may be carry-over from other donors' samples. Sequenced material: cultured CD8+ T cells from PBMCs, taken from culture after CMV antigen stimulation. The CDR3 here is CASSWVSVPTDTQYF. The CDR3 nucleotides read TGTGCCAGTAGTTGGGTTAGCGTGCCCACAGATACGCAGTATTTT.